Following are 3 T cell receptor beta chains from one sample sequenced in a study of T cell responses to AZD1222 COVID-19 vaccine. TCRdb's table, derived via immunoSEQ multiplex PCR, lists solely in-frame clones and lacks some. The sample shows roughly 100,000 clones, about 90% of them seen only once. The material sequenced was peripheral blood, taken on day 0 of AZD1222 vaccination. The receptors stem from an adult in good health.

The rearrangement links TRBV28 to TRBJ1-4; 9 bases line up with TRBD1. Germline-derived CDR1 and CDR2 are MDHEN and SYDVKM. This CDR3 comprises 16 residues. The trim removed 0 bases at V and 4 bases at J, leaving 3 bases unmatched. This CDR3 is CASSLWTGGHNEKLFF. Written as DNA, the CDR3 is TGTGCCAGCAGTTTATGGACAGGGGGACATAATGAAAAACTGTTTTTT.

The rearrangement links TRBV7-9 to TRBJ2-4; D is undetermined. CDR3 size: 13 residues. With 3 bases removed from V and 9 bases from J, the gap between germline ends came to 12 bases. Germline-derived CDR1 and CDR2 are SEHNR and FQNEAQ (reference sequence). CDR3 sequence (DNA): TGTGCCAGCAGCTTCGGCCCCGATGGCATTCAGTACTTC. Protein: CASSFGPDGIQYF.

The CDR3 DNA reads TGTGCCAGCTCACCCCGACAGAGCCAAGAGACCCAGTACTTC. The encoded protein is CASSPRQSQETQYF. This chain uses TRBV18 with TRBJ2-5, with D perhaps matching TRBD1 (5 bases). Per the germline V gene, CDR1 is KGHSH and CDR2 is LQKENI. Between the trimmed V and J ends, which lost 3 bases and 1 base, there was a span of 9 bases. This CDR3 is built from 14 residues. Full variable domain (outside the CDR3, taken from reference TRBV18 and TRBJ2-5): NAGVMQNPRHLVRRRGQEARLRCSPMKGHSHVYWYRQLPEEGLKFMVYLQKENIIDESGMPKERFSAEFPKEGPSILRIQQVVRGDSAAYFCASSPRQSQETQYFGPGTRLLVL.